These T cell receptor beta chains were read from a single sample in a study of T cells in localized non-small cell lung cancer. Only in-frame clones appear in the TCRdb table, and some are missing; sequencing was by immunoSEQ multiplex PCR. The table includes 100,000 to 150,000 clones, around 90% detected once. The input for sequencing was peripheral blood, taken before any cancer treatment. The receptor source for this set is a female donor at least 60 years old with stage I lung adenocarcinoma. Each CDR3 is given with its conserved first and last residue. Fields, in order: clone size, V gene, D gene, J gene, CDR3 protein, CDR3 DNA. D genes are given only for firm matches. Clone size appears in some rows only: once, few, many, or a class for an expanded clone.

>NA|TRBV19|NA|TRBJ1-1
CASSNRATNTEAFF
TGTGCCAGTAGTAACAGGGCTACGAACACTGAAGCTTTCTTT
>NA|TRBV29-1|TRBD2|TRBJ2-3
CSVQDPRLAATNTQYF
TGCAGCGTTCAAGACCCCAGACTAGCGGCTACGAATACGCAGTATTTT
>NA|TRBV30|TRBD2|TRBJ2-5
CAWRGTRPVQETQYF
TGTGCCTGGAGGGGGACTAGGCCCGTCCAAGAGACCCAGTACTTC
>NA|TRBV6-1|NA|TRBJ2-3
CASSEGLNTDTQYF
TGTGCCAGCAGTGAGGGGCTAAACACAGATACGCAGTATTTT
>NA|TRBV19|NA|TRBJ1-1
CASSFLGNMNTEAFF
TGTGCCAGTAGTTTCTTGGGCAACATGAACACTGAAGCTTTCTTT
>few|TRBV28|NA|TRBJ1-2
CASSSNRGYGYTF
TGTGCCAGCAGTTCTAACCGGGGCTATGGCTACACCTTC
>NA|TRBV2|NA|TRBJ1-1
CASSEALGMNTEAFF
TGTGCCAGCAGTGAAGCCCTTGGGATGAACACTGAAGCTTTCTTT
>NA|TRBV11-3|TRBD2|TRBJ2-1
CASSGSGRTYNEQFF
TGTGCCAGCAGCGGTAGCGGGAGAACCTACAATGAGCAGTTCTTC
>NA|TRBV11-2|NA|TRBJ2-2
CASSLDNYPTGELFF
TGTGCCAGCAGCTTAGATAACTACCCCACCGGGGAGCTGTTTTTT
>NA|TRBV4-1|TRBD2|TRBJ2-1
CASSRSGGLADNEQFF
TGCGCCAGCAGCCGATCTGGGGGACTAGCAGACAATGAGCAGTTCTTC
>NA|TRBV13|TRBD1|TRBJ2-3
CASSLRGGADTQYF
TGTGCCAGCAGCTTAAGAGGGGGCGCAGATACGCAGTATTTT
>NA|TRBV7-2|NA|TRBJ1-5
CASSLPAQPQHF
TGTGCCAGCAGCCTGCCGGCTCAGCCCCAGCATTTT
>NA|TRBV14|NA|TRBJ1-1
CASSQVHSGNTEAFF
TGTGCCAGCAGCCAAGTTCACAGTGGGAACACTGAAGCTTTCTTT